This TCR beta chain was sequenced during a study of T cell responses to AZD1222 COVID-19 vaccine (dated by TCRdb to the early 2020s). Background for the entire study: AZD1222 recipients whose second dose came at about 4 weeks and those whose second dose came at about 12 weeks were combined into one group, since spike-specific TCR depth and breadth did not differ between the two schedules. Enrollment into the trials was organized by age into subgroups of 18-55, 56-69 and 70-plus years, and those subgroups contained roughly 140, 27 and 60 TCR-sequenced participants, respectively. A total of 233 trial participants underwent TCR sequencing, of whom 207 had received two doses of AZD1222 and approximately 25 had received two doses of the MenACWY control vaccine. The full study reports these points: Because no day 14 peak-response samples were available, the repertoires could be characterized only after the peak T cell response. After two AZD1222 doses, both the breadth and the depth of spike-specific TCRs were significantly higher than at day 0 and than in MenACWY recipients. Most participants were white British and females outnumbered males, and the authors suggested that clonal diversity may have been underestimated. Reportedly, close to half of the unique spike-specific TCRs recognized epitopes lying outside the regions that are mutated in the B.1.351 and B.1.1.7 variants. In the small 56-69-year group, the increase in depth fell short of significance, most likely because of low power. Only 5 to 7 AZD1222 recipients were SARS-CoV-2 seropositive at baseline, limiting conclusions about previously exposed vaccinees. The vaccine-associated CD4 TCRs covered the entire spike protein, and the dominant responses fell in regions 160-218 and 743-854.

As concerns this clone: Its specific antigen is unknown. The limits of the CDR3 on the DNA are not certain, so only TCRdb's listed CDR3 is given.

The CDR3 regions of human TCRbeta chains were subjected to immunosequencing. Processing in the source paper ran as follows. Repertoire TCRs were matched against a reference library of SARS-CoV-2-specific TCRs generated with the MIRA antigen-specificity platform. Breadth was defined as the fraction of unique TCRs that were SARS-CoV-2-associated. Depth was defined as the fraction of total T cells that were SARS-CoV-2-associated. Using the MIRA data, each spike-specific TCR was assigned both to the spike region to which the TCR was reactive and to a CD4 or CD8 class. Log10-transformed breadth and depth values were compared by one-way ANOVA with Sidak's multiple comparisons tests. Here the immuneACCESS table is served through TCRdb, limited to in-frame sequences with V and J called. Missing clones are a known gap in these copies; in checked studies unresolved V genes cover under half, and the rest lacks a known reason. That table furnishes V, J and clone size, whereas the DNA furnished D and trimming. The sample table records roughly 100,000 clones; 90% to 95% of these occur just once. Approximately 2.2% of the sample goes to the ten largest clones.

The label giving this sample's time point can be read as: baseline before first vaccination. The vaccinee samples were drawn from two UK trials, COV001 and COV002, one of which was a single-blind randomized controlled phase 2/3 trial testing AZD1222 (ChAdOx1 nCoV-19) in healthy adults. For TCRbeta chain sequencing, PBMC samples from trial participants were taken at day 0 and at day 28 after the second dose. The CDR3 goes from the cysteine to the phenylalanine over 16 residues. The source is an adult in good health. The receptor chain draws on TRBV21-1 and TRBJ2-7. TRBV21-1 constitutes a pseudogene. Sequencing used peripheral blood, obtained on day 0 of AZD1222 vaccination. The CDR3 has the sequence CASSKVASGTPREQYF.